Listed below are T cell receptor beta chains from one sample, sequenced in a study of blood T cell repertoires in COVID-19. Using immunoSEQ multiplex PCR, the repertoire was profiled, and TCRdb retains in-frame clones only, with some absent. The top ten hold roughly 1.2% of the sample, which has 180,000 or so clones, over 75% seen once. Specimen: PBMCs or T cells enriched from blood (not recorded which). These receptors were obtained from a human donor with acute COVID-19. The donor label of this sample is uncertain. CDR3s include the opening cysteine and the closing phenylalanine or tryptophan. The order of the fields is D gene, V gene, J gene, clone size, CDR3 length, CDR3 protein, CDR3 DNA. D genes are given only for firm matches. The size entry is marked missing in some rows and otherwise reads once, few, many or a size class.

.	TRBV21-1	TRBJ1-5	few	14	CASITLGRVQPQHF	TGTGCCAGCATCACTTTGGGGAGGGTCCAGCCCCAGCATTTT
.	TRBV6-2/TRBV6-3	TRBJ1-3	.	14	CASSPQPGKNTIYF	TGTGCCAGCAGTCCGCAGCCCGGGAAGAACACCATATATTTT
TRBD2	TRBV29-1	TRBJ2-7	.	13	CSVEGGGRGEQYF	TGCAGCGTTGAAGGGGGAGGGAGAGGCGAGCAGTACTTC
.	TRBV5-1	TRBJ1-1	.	15	CASSWGETTNTEAFF	TGCGCCAGCAGCTGGGGGGAGACTACGAACACTGAAGCTTTCTTT
.	TRBV7-9	TRBJ2-1	.	15	CASSLGVGEDNEQFF	TGTGCCAGCAGCTTAGGGGTAGGTGAGGACAATGAGCAGTTCTTC
TRBD1	TRBV6-5	TRBJ2-7	once	13	CASSYLGQDEQYF	TGTGCCAGCAGTTACCTAGGACAGGACGAGCAGTACTTC
TRBD1	TRBV6-5	TRBJ2-5	.	15	CASSYGTGRGETQYF	TGTGCCAGCAGTTACGGGACAGGGAGGGGAGAGACCCAGTACTTC
TRBD1	TRBV10-3	TRBJ1-2	many	16	CAISESIGTGAYGYTF	TGTGCCATCAGTGAGTCAATAGGGACAGGGGCCTATGGCTACACCTTC
.	TRBV5-6	TRBJ1-2	.	14	CASSLVEGIYGYTF	TGTGCCAGCAGCTTGGTCGAGGGAATCTATGGCTACACCTTC
.	TRBV2	TRBJ2-5	.	19	CASSEAFGRVGLKGETQYF	TGTGCCAGCAGTGAAGCTTTCGGTAGAGTCGGACTGAAAGGGGAGACCCAGTACTTC
.	TRBV19	TRBJ1-2	once	12	CATSRGPYGYTF	TGTGCCACCAGTAGGGGCCCCTATGGCTACACCTTC
TRBD2	TRBV7-2	TRBJ2-1	.	14	CASTRWGGYNEQFF	TGTGCCAGCACCCGTTGGGGGGGGTACAATGAGCAGTTCTTC
.	TRBV5-6	TRBJ1-1	.	11	CASSFLTEAFF	TGTGCCAGCAGCTTTCTGACTGAAGCTTTCTTT
.	TRBV6-5	TRBJ2-7	.	13	CASSLQETYEQYF	TGTGCCAGCAGCCTACAGGAAACCTACGAGCAGTACTTC
TRBD1	TRBV6-5	TRBJ1-2	.	16	CASSSLQGAVNYGYTF	TGTGCCAGCAGTTCCCTCCAGGGGGCGGTTAACTATGGCTACACCTTC
.	TRBV29-1	TRBJ1-2	few	13	CSVEDPRLYGYTF	TGCAGCGTTGAAGATCCCAGGCTCTATGGCTACACCTTC
TRBD1	TRBV5-1	TRBJ1-5	few	15	CASSKGQGEEQPQHF	TGCGCCAGCAGCAAGGGACAGGGTGAAGAACAGCCCCAGCATTTT
TRBD2	TRBV25-1	TRBJ2-3	.	15	CASSEIAGGTDTQYF	TGTGCCAGCAGTGAGATAGCGGGGGGCACAGATACGCAGTATTTT
TRBD1	TRBV7-2	TRBJ1-6	.	16	CASSSGTATPSSPLHF	TGTGCCAGCAGCTCGGGGACAGCGACTCCGAGTTCACCCCTCCACTTT
.	TRBV4-2	TRBJ1-1	.	12	CASSYSNTEAFF	TGTGCCAGCAGCTACAGTAACACTGAAGCTTTCTTT
.	TRBV5-1	TRBJ1-1	.	15	CASSYIRGANTEAFF	TGCGCCAGCAGCTATATACGGGGGGCTAACACTGAAGCTTTCTTT
.	TRBV30	TRBJ1-5	few	15	CAWSLGSFAGQPQHF	TGTGCCTGGAGTTTGGGGAGCTTTGCAGGTCAGCCCCAGCATTTT
.	TRBV6-1	TRBJ1-3	.	16	CASSEYPPTPGNTIYF	TGTGCCAGCAGTGAATACCCCCCGACACCTGGAAACACCATATATTTT
.	TRBV24-1	TRBJ2-3	.	15	CATSVRGMNTDTQYF	TGTGCCACCAGTGTGCGGGGAATGAACACAGATACGCAGTATTTT
TRBD2	TRBV14	TRBJ2-3	.	16	CASSPISGGITDTQYF	TGTGCCAGCAGCCCTATTAGCGGGGGCATCACAGATACGCAGTATTTT
.	TRBV4-1	TRBJ1-1	.	13	CASSQDWRAEAFF	TGCGCCAGCAGCCAAGATTGGAGGGCTGAAGCTTTCTTT
.	TRBV12-3/TRBV12-4	TRBJ1-1	.	13	CASSLLPNTEAFF	TGTGCCAGCAGCCTTCTACCAAACACTGAAGCTTTCTTT
TRBD1	TRBV19	TRBJ2-1	.	16	CASSVPSDRVENEQFF	TGTGCCAGTAGTGTCCCTTCGGACAGGGTCGAAAATGAGCAGTTCTTC
.	TRBV20-1	TRBJ2-3	.	15	CSASSRRGSTDTQYF	TGCAGTGCTAGTTCGAGACGGGGAAGCACAGATACGCAGTATTTT
.	TRBV29-1	TRBJ2-3	.	14	CSVEDLAATDTQYF	TGCAGCGTTGAAGATCTGGCAGCGACAGATACGCAGTATTTT
.	TRBV7-8	TRBJ1-5	few	16	CASSLANAGVSQPQHF	TGTGCCAGCAGCTTAGCGAACGCAGGGGTCAGTCAGCCCCAGCATTTT
.	TRBV5-4	TRBJ1-6	.	14	CASSFGLPNSPLHF	TGTGCCAGCAGTTTCGGACTCCCTAATTCACCCCTCCACTTT
TRBD2	TRBV7-3	TRBJ2-1	.	20	CASSIYPSGGAPDKFNEQFF	TGTGCCAGCAGCATCTATCCTAGCGGGGGGGCACCGGATAAGTTCAATGAGCAGTTCTTC
TRBD1	TRBV9	TRBJ1-1	.	12	CASSAGDRAAFF	TGTGCCAGCAGCGCGGGAGACAGGGCAGCTTTCTTT
TRBD1	TRBV19	TRBJ1-2	.	16	CASSVTQGAVNYGYTF	TGTGCCAGTAGTGTCACCCAGGGGGCCGTTAACTATGGCTACACCTTC
.	TRBV7-9	TRBJ2-6	.	18	CASSPQRQEVSGANVLTF	TGTGCCAGCAGCCCACAAAGACAGGAAGTCTCTGGGGCCAACGTCCTGACTTTC
TRBD1	TRBV4-3	TRBJ1-3	.	16	CASSQDSTGAWNTIYF	TGCGCCAGCAGCCAAGATAGTACAGGGGCATGGAACACCATATATTTT
.	TRBV7-9	TRBJ2-7	.	15	CASSLGAGSAREQYF	TGTGCCAGCAGCTTGGGGGCAGGGTCAGCTAGGGAGCAGTACTTC
TRBD2	TRBV29-1	TRBJ2-5	.	15	CSVRSSGGASETQYF	TGCAGCGTCAGAAGTAGCGGGGGGGCGTCAGAGACCCAGTACTTC
TRBD1	TRBV4-3	TRBJ2-7	.	15	CASSLNPGQGYEQYF	TGCGCCAGCAGTCTTAACCCGGGACAGGGGTACGAGCAGTACTTC
.	TRBV2	TRBJ2-7	.	13	CASLQDIPYEQYF	TGTGCCAGCCTCCAAGACATACCGTACGAGCAGTACTTC
.	TRBV19	TRBJ1-2	.	16	CASSIAQGAGNYGYTF	TGTGCCAGTAGTATCGCCCAGGGAGCGGGTAACTATGGCTACACCTTC